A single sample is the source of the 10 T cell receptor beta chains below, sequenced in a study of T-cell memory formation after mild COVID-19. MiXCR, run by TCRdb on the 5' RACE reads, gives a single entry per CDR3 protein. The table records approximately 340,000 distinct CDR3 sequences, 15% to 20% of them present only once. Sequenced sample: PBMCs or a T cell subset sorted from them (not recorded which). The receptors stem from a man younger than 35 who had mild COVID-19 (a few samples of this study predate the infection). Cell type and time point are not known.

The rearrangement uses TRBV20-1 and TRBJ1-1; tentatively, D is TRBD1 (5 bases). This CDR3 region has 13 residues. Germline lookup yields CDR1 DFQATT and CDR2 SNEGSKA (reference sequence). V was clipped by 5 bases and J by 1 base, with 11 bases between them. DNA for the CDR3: TGCAGTGCTCCTAGACAGTGGAACACTGAAGCTTTCTTT. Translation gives CSAPRQWNTEAFF.

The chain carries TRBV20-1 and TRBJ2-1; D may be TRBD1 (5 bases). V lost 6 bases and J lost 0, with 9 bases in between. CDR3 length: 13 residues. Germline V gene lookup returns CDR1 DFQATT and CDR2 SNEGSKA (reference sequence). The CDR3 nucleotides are TGCAGTGCCAGGACACCCTCCTACAATGAGCAGTTCTTC. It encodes CSARTPSYNEQFF.

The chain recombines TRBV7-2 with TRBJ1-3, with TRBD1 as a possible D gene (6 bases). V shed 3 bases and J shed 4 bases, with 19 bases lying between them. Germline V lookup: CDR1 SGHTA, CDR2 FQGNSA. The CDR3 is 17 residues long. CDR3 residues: CASSLSEGGLGGNTIYF. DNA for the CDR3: TGTGCCAGCAGCTTGTCCGAGGGGGGTCTTGGAGGAAACACCATATATTTT.

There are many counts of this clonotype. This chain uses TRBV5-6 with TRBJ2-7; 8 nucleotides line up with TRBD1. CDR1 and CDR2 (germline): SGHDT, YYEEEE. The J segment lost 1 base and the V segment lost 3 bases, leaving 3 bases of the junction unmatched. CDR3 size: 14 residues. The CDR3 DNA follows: TGTGCCAGCAGCTCCCGGGACAGGTCCTACGAGCAGTACGTC. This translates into CASSSRDRSYEQYV.

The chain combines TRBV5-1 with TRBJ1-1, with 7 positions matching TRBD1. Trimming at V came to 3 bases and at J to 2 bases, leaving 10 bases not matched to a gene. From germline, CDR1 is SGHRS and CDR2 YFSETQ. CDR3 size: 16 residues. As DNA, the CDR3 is TGCGCCAGCAGCTCTAGCTGGGACAGTAGAAACACTGAAGCTTTCTTT. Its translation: CASSSSWDSRNTEAFF.

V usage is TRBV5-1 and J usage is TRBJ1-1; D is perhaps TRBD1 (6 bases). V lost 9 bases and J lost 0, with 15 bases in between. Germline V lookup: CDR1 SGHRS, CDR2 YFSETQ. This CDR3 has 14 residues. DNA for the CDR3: TGCGCCACCAGGCCGGGGGCCCTGAACACTGAAGCTTTCTTT. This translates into CATRPGALNTEAFF.

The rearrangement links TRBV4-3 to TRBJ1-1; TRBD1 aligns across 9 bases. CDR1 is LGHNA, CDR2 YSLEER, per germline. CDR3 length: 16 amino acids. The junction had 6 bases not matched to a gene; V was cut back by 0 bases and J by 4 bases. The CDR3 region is CASSQDPKTGGTEAFF. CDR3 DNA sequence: TGCGCCAGCAGCCAAGACCCAAAGACAGGGGGCACTGAAGCTTTCTTT.

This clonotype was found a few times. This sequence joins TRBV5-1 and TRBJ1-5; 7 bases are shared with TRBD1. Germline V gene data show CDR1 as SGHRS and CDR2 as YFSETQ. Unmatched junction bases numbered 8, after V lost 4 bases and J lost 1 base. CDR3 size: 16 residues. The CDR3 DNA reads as TGCGCCAGCAGCCAGGGGGGAGGCGCGAGCAATCAGCCCCAGCATTTT. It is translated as CASSQGGGASNQPQHF.

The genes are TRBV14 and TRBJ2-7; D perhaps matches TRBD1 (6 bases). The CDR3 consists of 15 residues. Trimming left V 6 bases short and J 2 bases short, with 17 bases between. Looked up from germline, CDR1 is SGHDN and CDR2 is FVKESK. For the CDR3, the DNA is TGTGCCAGCAGTCGGGGAACAGGGTCTCCCTACGAGCAGTACTTC. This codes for CASSRGTGSPYEQYF.

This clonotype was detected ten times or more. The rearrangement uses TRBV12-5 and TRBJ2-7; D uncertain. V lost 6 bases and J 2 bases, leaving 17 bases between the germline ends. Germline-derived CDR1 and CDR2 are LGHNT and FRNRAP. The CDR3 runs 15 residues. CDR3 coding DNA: TGTGCTAGTGGCCGCCCACTGGGATTCACCTACGAGCAGTACGTC. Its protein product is CASGRPLGFTYEQYV.